This T cell receptor beta chain comes out of a study of post-analysis software for immune sequencing data. Germline V gene sequence: CDR1 MGHRA, CDR2 YSYEKL. This CDR3 contains 16 residues. General study results and limits: Patients had higher frequencies than controls of roughly 5 TRBV segments, including TRBV5-6, TRBV5-1 and TRBV20-1. Normalized Chao1 diversity was significantly reduced in patients versus controls.

TCR beta cDNA libraries had unique molecular identifiers. Approximately 500,000 cDNA molecules were obtained from approximately 0.91 to 9.4 million T cells. TCRdb re-derived calls from the PCR reads in MiXCR, one entry per CDR3 protein. Here the sample spans about 560,000 distinct CDR3 sequences, 44% being singletons. As for this clonotype: Antigen: not known. Mismatch with germline at one junction end may stem from a read error.

The chain couples TRBV4-1 to TRBJ1-2; maybe TRBD1 (5 bases). Sequenced input: blood. The clonotype was recovered from a girl aged 10 to 17 with multiple sclerosis. The CDR3 region is CASSQVPGLRNHGYTF. DNA for the CDR3: TGCGCCAGCAGCCAAGTGCCGGGACTACGTAACCATGGCTACACCTTC.